This T cell receptor (beta chain) was captured by sequencing in a study of blood T cell repertoires in COVID-19. Study as a whole: In each case, the material was cDNA or gDNA derived from T cells, B-cell-depleted T cells, or PBMCs.

Source study methods: Nucleated cell counts were estimated from reference gene primer amplification. Clones were sequenced by immunoSEQ multiplex PCR, and TCRdb holds only the in-frame ones, with some missing. The DNA was the basis for D and trimming; V, J and clone size are from that table. The sample includes a few hundred thousand clones, around 90% seen only once; the top ten take more than 2.5%. Material for sequencing was peripheral blood. This clonotype was sampled from a man in his 60s with acute or convalescent COVID-19.

CDR3 sequence (DNA): TGTGCCACCAGCAGCCAACAGGGGGTTTCAACAGATACGCAGTATTTT. Its protein product is CATSSQQGVSTDTQYF. The J gene is TRBJ2-3, the V gene TRBV15; TRBD1 matches at 8 bases. There are 16 residues in the CDR3. Germline values: CDR1 LNHNV, CDR2 YYDKDF (reference sequence). The junction had 8 bases not matched to a gene; V was cut back by 3 bases and J by 3 bases.